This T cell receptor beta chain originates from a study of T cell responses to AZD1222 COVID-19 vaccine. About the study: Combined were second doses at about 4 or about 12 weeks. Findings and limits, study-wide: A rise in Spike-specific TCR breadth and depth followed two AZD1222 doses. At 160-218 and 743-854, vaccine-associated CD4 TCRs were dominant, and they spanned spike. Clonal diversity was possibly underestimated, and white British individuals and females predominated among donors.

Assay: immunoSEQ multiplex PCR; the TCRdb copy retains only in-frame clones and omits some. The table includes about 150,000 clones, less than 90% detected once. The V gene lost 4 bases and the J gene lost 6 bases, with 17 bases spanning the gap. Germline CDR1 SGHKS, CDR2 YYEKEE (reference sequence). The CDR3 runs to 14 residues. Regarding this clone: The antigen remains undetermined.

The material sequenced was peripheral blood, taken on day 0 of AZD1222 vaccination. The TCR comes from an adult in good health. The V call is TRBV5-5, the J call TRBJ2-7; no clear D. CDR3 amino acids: CASSILDNLSEQYF. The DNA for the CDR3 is TGTGCCAGCAGCATTCTAGACAACCTAAGCGAGCAGTACTTC.